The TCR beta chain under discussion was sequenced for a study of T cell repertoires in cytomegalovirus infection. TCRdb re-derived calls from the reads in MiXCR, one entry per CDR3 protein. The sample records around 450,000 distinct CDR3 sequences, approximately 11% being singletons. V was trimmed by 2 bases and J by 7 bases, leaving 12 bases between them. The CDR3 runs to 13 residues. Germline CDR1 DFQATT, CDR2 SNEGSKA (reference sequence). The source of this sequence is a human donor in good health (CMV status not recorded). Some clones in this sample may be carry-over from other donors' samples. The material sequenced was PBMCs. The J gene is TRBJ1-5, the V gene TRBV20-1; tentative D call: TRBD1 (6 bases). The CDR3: CSARSGAGQPQHF. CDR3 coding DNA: TGCAGTGCTAGATCAGGGGCTGGACAGCCCCAGCATTTT.